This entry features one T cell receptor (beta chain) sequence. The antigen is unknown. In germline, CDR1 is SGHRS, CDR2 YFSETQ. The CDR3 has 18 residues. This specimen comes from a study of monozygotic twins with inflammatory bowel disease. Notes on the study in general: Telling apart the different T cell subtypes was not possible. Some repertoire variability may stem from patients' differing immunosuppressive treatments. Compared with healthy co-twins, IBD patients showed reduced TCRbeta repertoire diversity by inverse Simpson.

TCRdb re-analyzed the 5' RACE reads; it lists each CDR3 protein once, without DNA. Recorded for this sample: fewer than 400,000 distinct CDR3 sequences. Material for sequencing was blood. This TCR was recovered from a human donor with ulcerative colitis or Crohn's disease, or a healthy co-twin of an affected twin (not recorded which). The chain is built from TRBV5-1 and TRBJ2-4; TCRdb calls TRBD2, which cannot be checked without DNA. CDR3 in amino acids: CASSLAGSSGRSKNIQYF. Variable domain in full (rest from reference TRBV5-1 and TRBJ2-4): KAGVTQTPRYLIKTRGQQVTLSCSPISGHRSVSWYQQTPGQGLQFLFEYFSETQRNKGNFPGRFSGRQFSNSRSEMNVSTLELGDSALYLCASSLAGSSGRSKNIQYFGAGTRLSVL.